Each of the 28 T cell receptor beta chains below was sequenced from the same sample in a study of OX40 agonist ivuxolimab in advanced cancers. Method: immunoSEQ multiplex PCR; TCRdb's copy keeps in-frame clones and lacks some. The table includes around 60,000 clones, around 93% detected once. This specimen consisted of CD4+ or CD8+ T cells sorted from blood, obtained in a trial of the OX40 agonist ivuxolimab. These receptors originate from an adult with an advanced solid tumor such as melanoma, head and neck, liver or kidney cancer.

The chain couples TRBV1 to TRBJ2-3; TRBD2 was called by the table and not checked on the DNA. TRBV1 is an annotated pseudogene. CDR3 length equals 20 residues. CDR3 bases: TGCACCAGCAGCCAAATGAGCGGGAGGGAACTGGCCGGTGCGTCAGATACGCAGTATTTT. Its protein product is CTSSQMSGRELAGASDTQYF.

V usage is TRBV9 and J usage is TRBJ2-1, with TRBD1 as a possible D gene (6 bases). Trimming removed 4 bases from V and 2 bases from J, with 13 bases in between. CDR3 length: 15 residues. CDR1 is SGDLS, CDR2 YYNGEE, per germline. The CDR3 spells CASSPGTNTYNEQFF. The CDR3 coding sequence is TGTGCCAGCAGCCCAGGGACAAATACCTACAATGAGCAGTTCTTC. Together with reference TRBV9 and TRBJ2-1, the CDR3 gives the full variable domain: DSGVTQTPKHLITATGQRVTLRCSPRSGDLSVYWYQQSLDQGLQFLIQYYNGEERAKGNILERFSAQQFPDLHSELNLSSLELGDSALYFCASSPGTNTYNEQFFGPGTRLTVL.

The chain joins TRBV10-2 to TRBJ2-7; D unresolved. The CDR3 contains 12 residues. From germline, CDR1 is WSHSY and CDR2 SAAADI. V was shortened by 0 bases and J by 3 bases, with 3 bases between the two germline ends. CDR3 in amino acids: CASSESYYEQYF. The CDR3, as DNA: TGCGCCAGCAGTGAGTCGTACTACGAGCAGTACTTC.

This sequence joins TRBV6-1 and TRBJ2-7; the match to TRBD2 covers 10 bases. The V gene's germline CDR1 is MNHNS and CDR2 SASEGT. The V segment lost 7 bases and the J segment 6 bases; nucleotides outside the gene matches: 6. The CDR3 length is 13 residues. The CDR3 coding sequence is TGTGCCAGCATGGCGGGACTAGCGCCCGAGCAGTACTTC. Protein sequence: CASMAGLAPEQYF.

This CDR3 is CASSPEGRAQETQYF. The CDR3 bases are TGTGCCAGCAGCCCCGAGGGCAGGGCACAAGAGACCCAGTACTTC. The V call is TRBV6-5, the J call TRBJ2-5; tentatively, D is TRBD1 or TRBD2 (5 bases each). V was cut by 6 bases and J by 2 bases, with 16 bases left in between. Germline assignment: CDR1 MNHEY and CDR2 SVGAGI. The CDR3 is 15 residues long.

This chain links TRBV29-1 with TRBJ2-1; TRBD2 is a possible D gene (6 bases). The V gene's germline CDR1 is SQVTM and CDR2 ANQGSEA. The CDR3 is made up of 13 amino acids. Trimming shortened V by 1 base and J by 7 bases, and 11 bases separated the two germline ends. CDR3 sequence: CSVEGRGRNEQFF. CDR3 nucleotide sequence: TGCAGCGTTGAAGGGAGGGGTCGTAATGAGCAGTTCTTC.

The chain links TRBV29-1 to TRBJ2-1, with TRBD2 matching 10 bases. V shed 4 bases and J 0 bases; nucleotides not matched to a gene: 12. In germline, CDR1 is SQVTM, CDR2 ANQGSEA. This CDR3 spans 18 amino acids. CDR3 protein: CSVVGTSDSRRSYNEQFF. In DNA form, the CDR3 reads TGCAGCGTTGTGGGGACTAGCGATTCACGCCGCTCCTACAATGAGCAGTTCTTC.

The chain uses TRBV4-3 and TRBJ2-3, with TRBD2 matching 8 bases. Germline CDR1 LGHNA, CDR2 YSLEER. With 4 bases clipped from V and 3 bases from J, the junction kept 3 bases outside the gene matches. The CDR3 has 14 amino acids. In DNA, the CDR3 is TGCGCCAGCAGCCTTATAGCGGGGACAGATACGCAGTATTTT. Amino acids: CASSLIAGTDTQYF.

The V call is TRBV7-9, the J call TRBJ2-1, with 9 bases identical to TRBD2. The J segment lost 6 bases and the V segment lost 3 bases, leaving 3 bases of the junction unmatched. The V gene's germline CDR1 is SEHNR and CDR2 FQNEAQ (reference sequence). This CDR3 has 14 amino acids. CDR3 DNA: TGTGCCAGCAGCTTTAGCGGGAGCGGCAATGAGCAGTTCTTC. The encoded protein is CASSFSGSGNEQFF.

The J gene is TRBJ2-5, the V gene TRBV20-1, with TRBD1 as a possible D gene (6 bases). CDR1 is DFQATT, CDR2 SNEGSKA, per germline (reference sequence). The CDR3 runs 11 residues. V was shortened by 6 bases and J by 11 bases, with 16 bases between the two germline ends. The CDR3 nucleotides read TGCAGTGCCTTCTTAAAGGGGGAGCAGTACTTC. Protein sequence: CSAFLKGEQYF.

V usage is TRBV9 and J usage is TRBJ2-1; 8 bases fit TRBD2. The CDR3 is 14 residues long. V shed 4 bases and J 12 bases; nucleotides not matched to a gene: 12. In germline, CDR1 is SGDLS, CDR2 YYNGEE. The CDR3 DNA reads as TGTGCCAGCAGCCGGGAGGGCCTGTCTAATTCGCAGTTCTTC. Protein: CASSREGLSNSQFF.

The rearrangement joins TRBV6-1 to TRBJ1-3, with D perhaps TRBD1 (5 bases). The CDR3 is 19 amino acids. Trimming took 4 bases from V and 0 from J, leaving 22 bases between them. CDR1 is MNHNS, CDR2 SASEGT, per germline. This CDR3 is CASSVLPTAGTFSGNTIYF. DNA of the CDR3: TGTGCCAGCAGTGTCCTGCCCACGGCAGGGACCTTCTCTGGAAACACCATATATTTT.

This clone came up once. The same CDR3 arises from other DNA sequences in this sample as well. The V call is TRBV19, the J call TRBJ2-7; 11 positions agree with TRBD1. Trimming at V came to 7 bases and at J to 2 bases, leaving 4 bases not matched to a gene. Germline CDR1 reads LNHDA; CDR2 reads SQIVND (reference sequence). CDR3 length equals 14 residues. Here the CDR3 DNA reads TGTGCCAGTACTCCGGGACAGGGGGCCTACGAGCAGTACTTC. Translated: CASTPGQGAYEQYF.

The chain recombines TRBV6-5 with TRBJ1-4, with D possibly matching TRBD1 (5 bases). CDR1 and CDR2 (germline): MNHEY, SVGAGI. The V and J ends lost 0 bases and 4 bases respectively, with 12 bases between them. The CDR3 runs 16 residues. The CDR3 nucleotides are TGTGCCAGCAGTTACTCGAGGGACTTACTTAATGAAAAACTGTTTTTT. Translating gives CASSYSRDLLNEKLFF.

The chain is built from TRBV14 and TRBJ2-3; D ambiguous. The CDR3 is 14 residues long. V lost 7 bases and J lost 4, with 15 bases in between. CDR1 is SGHDN, CDR2 FVKESK, per germline. CDR3: CASKATPDADTQYF. DNA for the CDR3: TGTGCCAGCAAGGCCACGCCGGACGCAGATACGCAGTATTTT.

The rearrangement links TRBV18 to TRBJ2-1; 7 nucleotides align to TRBD1. This CDR3 is built from 15 residues. Germline CDR1 is KGHSH and CDR2 is LQKENI. J was trimmed by 4 bases and V by 6 bases; bases with no gene match: 9. The CDR3 nucleotides are TGTGCCAGCTCGCTCCGGGACAGAGATTACAATGAGCAGTTCTTC. This encodes CASSLRDRDYNEQFF.

This rearrangement joins TRBV29-1 to TRBJ2-7, with 12 bases lining up with TRBD2. The germline V gene has CDR1 SQVTM and CDR2 ANQGSEA. CDR3 length: 16 amino acids. V lost 4 bases to trimming and J lost 3 bases; unmatched junction nucleotides: 10. The CDR3 sequence: CSVVGLAGGQIYEQYF. In nucleotides, the CDR3 is TGCAGCGTTGTTGGTCTAGCGGGAGGGCAAATCTACGAGCAGTACTTC.

The CDR3 DNA reads as TGTGCCAGCAGTCAGTCACATTTCGACAGGGGCTATGGCTACACCTTC. Translated, it gives CASSQSHFDRGYGYTF. The chain couples TRBV27 to TRBJ1-2; TRBD1 aligns across 8 bases. The ends lost 5 bases at V and 4 bases at J; junction bases unmatched: 12. The CDR3 runs 16 residues. CDR1 and CDR2 from the germline V gene are MNHEY and SMNVEV (reference sequence).

The chain carries TRBV4-1 and TRBJ2-2, with D possibly matching TRBD1 (5 bases). Trimming shortened V by 4 bases and J by 5 bases, and 14 bases separated the two germline ends. The CDR3 length is 15 residues. From germline, CDR1 is MGHRA and CDR2 YSYEKL. Written as DNA, the CDR3 is TGCGCCAGCAGCCGGGCCCTAGGGGATACCGGGGAGCTGTTTTTT. It encodes CASSRALGDTGELFF.

This clone has just a few counts. The gene calls are TRBV18 and TRBJ2-3; D is undetermined. Germline-derived CDR1 and CDR2 are KGHSH and LQKENI. V was cut by 8 bases and J by 1 base, with 13 bases left in between. This CDR3 has 14 residues. CDR3 loop: CASISSSGTDTQYF. CDR3 bases: TGTGCCAGCATCAGTAGTAGTGGCACAGATACGCAGTATTTT.

This chain uses TRBV4-2 with TRBJ2-1, with 11 bases lining up with TRBD1. V lost 4 bases and J lost 5; bases outside the gene matches: 13. CDR1 is LGHNA, CDR2 YNFKEQ, per germline. The CDR3 runs to 18 residues. CDR3 sequence (DNA): TGTGCCAGCAGCCGGCATGAAGGACAGGGGGCTGTGGACAATGAGCAGTTCTTC. It translates to CASSRHEGQGAVDNEQFF.

V and J are TRBV5-1 and TRBJ2-1; no clear D. The CDR3 contains 14 residues. The ends were cut back, 0 bases at V and 12 bases at J, with 16 bases in the middle. Germline CDR1 is SGHRS and CDR2 is YFSETQ. CDR3 DNA sequence: TGCGCCAGCAGCTTGGATTTCAAGGGTAGTGGGCAGTTCTTC. This codes for CASSLDFKGSGQFF.

The chain links TRBV5-1 to TRBJ2-7; 8 bases agree with TRBD1. Germline assignment: CDR1 SGHRS and CDR2 YFSETQ. V shed 0 bases, J shed 2 bases, and the junction held 7 bases outside the gene matches. CDR3 size: 16 residues. CDR3 DNA sequence: TGCGCCAGCAGCTTGGGACAGGGGTTAGGAGCCTACGAGCAGTACTTC. Translating it yields CASSLGQGLGAYEQYF. Supplemented by reference TRBV5-1 and TRBJ2-7, the full variable domain reads KAGVTQTPRYLIKTRGQQVTLSCSPISGHRSVSWYQQTPGQGLQFLFEYFSETQRNKGNFPGRFSGRQFSNSRSEMNVSTLELGDSALYLCASSLGQGLGAYEQYFGPGTRLTVT.

The chain has TRBV4-1 and TRBJ2-5, with no clear D. The CDR3 is 16 amino acids. Trimming removed 2 bases from V and 5 bases from J, with 18 bases in between. From germline, CDR1 is MGHRA and CDR2 YSYEKL. This CDR3 reads CASSQKFSFNGETQYF. Here the CDR3 DNA reads TGCGCCAGCAGCCAAAAGTTCTCGTTTAATGGGGAGACCCAGTACTTC.

The chain uses TRBV28 and TRBJ2-3, with D maybe TRBD2 (7 bases). CDR1 is MDHEN, CDR2 SYDVKM, per germline. The CDR3 spans 16 residues. V was clipped by 4 bases and J by 0 bases, with 14 bases between them. As DNA, the CDR3 is TGTGCCAGCAGTTCTCCTCGGGGGGCAAGCACAGATACGCAGTATTTT. Translating it yields CASSSPRGASTDTQYF.

The chain uses TRBV11-1 and TRBJ2-5; no clear D. The ends were cut back, 1 base at V and 0 bases at J, with 9 bases in the middle. Germline CDR1 SGHAT, CDR2 FQDESV (reference sequence). The CDR3 extends over 15 amino acids. In DNA form, the CDR3 reads TGTGCCAGCAGCTTAGGGATTTTGTACCAAGAGACCCAGTACTTC. As protein: CASSLGILYQETQYF.

This chain links TRBV12-5 with TRBJ2-1; D might be TRBD2 (5 bases). CDR1 is LGHNT and CDR2 is FRNRAP in the germline V gene. Trimming removed 7 bases at V and 7 bases at J, with 11 bases between. CDR3 length equals 12 residues. CDR3 DNA: TGTGCTAGTGCTCTCCCGGGGAATGAGCAGTTCTTC. It is translated as CASALPGNEQFF.

This chain connects TRBV19 to TRBJ1-2, with a weak D call TRBD1 (6 bases). The CDR3 totals 14 residues. The V gene lost 3 bases and the J gene lost 5 bases, with 13 bases spanning the gap. Germline lookup yields CDR1 LNHDA and CDR2 SQIVND (reference sequence). CDR3 residues: CASSMGGQGYGYTF. CDR3 coding DNA: TGTGCCAGTAGTATGGGCGGTCAGGGGTATGGCTACACCTTC.